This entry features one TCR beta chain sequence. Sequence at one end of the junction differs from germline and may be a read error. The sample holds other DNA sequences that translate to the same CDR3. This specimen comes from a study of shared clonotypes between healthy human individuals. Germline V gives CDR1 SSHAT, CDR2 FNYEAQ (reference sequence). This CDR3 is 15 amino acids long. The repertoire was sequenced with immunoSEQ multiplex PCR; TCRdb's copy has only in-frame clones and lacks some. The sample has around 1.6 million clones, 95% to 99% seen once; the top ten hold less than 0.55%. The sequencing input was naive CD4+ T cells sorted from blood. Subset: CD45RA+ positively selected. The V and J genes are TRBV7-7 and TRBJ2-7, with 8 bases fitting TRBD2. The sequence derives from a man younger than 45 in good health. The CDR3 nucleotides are TGTGCTAGCAGCTTAGCTAGCGGGTCTTCCTACGAGCAGTACTTC. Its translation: CASSLASGSSYEQYF.